Listed below are T cell receptor beta chains from one sample, sequenced in a study of blood T cells in healthy people across ages. TCRdb called the 5' RACE reads again in MiXCR, with one record for every CDR3 protein. The repertoire includes hundreds of thousands of distinct CDR3 sequences, under 25% of them detected once, and more than 3% sits in the top ten. The sample consisted of blood. The receptors come from a man aged 65 to 85 in good health. Both conserved end residues are part of each CDR3. The D gene is left open where the match is weak. Expanded clones are given a class, and other clones once, few, many or no size at all.

j_call: TRBJ1-4; clone_size: many; d_call: .; cdr3_length: 14; v_call: TRBV18; cdr3_nt: TGTGCCAGCTCACCAGATCTCTTTCTTGAAAAACTGTTTTTT; cdr3_aa: CASSPDLFLEKLFF
j_call: TRBJ2-3; clone_size: .; d_call: .; cdr3_length: 14; v_call: TRBV28; cdr3_nt: TGTGCCAGCAGCTGGGGACGGAGCACAGATACGCAGTATTTT; cdr3_aa: CASSWGRSTDTQYF
j_call: TRBJ1-1; clone_size: .; d_call: .; cdr3_length: 14; v_call: TRBV3-1; cdr3_nt: TGTGCCAGCAGCCCTGTAAACATGAACACTGAAGCTTTCTTT; cdr3_aa: CASSPVNMNTEAFF
j_call: TRBJ2-1; clone_size: .; d_call: TRBD1; cdr3_length: 13; v_call: TRBV20-1; cdr3_nt: TGCAGTGCAGGGACAGGGGATAACAATGAGCAGTTCTTC; cdr3_aa: CSAGTGDNNEQFF
j_call: TRBJ2-2; clone_size: few; d_call: TRBD2; cdr3_length: 18; v_call: TRBV20-1; cdr3_nt: TGCAGTGCCCCGAACTCTGGGGAAGCGGGAGGATTGGACGGGGAGCTGTTTTTT; cdr3_aa: CSAPNSGEAGGLDGELFF
j_call: TRBJ1-2; clone_size: .; d_call: .; cdr3_length: 15; v_call: TRBV9; cdr3_nt: TGTGCCAGCAGCGTAGGAACAGGGCCGAACTATGGCTACACCTTC; cdr3_aa: CASSVGTGPNYGYTF
j_call: TRBJ2-7; clone_size: few; d_call: .; cdr3_length: 12; v_call: TRBV11-3; cdr3_nt: TGTGCCAGCAGCTTCGGCAACGGCGAGCAGTACTTC; cdr3_aa: CASSFGNGEQYF
j_call: TRBJ2-2; clone_size: .; d_call: .; cdr3_length: 12; v_call: TRBV12-3/TRBV12-4; cdr3_nt: TGTGCCAGCACCAACGGCACCGGGGAGCTGTTTTTT; cdr3_aa: CASTNGTGELFF
j_call: TRBJ2-2; clone_size: .; d_call: TRBD1; cdr3_length: 12; v_call: TRBV27; cdr3_nt: TGTGCCAGCAGTTCCCCGGGGACAGGAGCGTTTTTT; cdr3_aa: CASSSPGTGAFF
j_call: TRBJ1-4; clone_size: many; d_call: .; cdr3_length: 14; v_call: TRBV29-1; cdr3_nt: TGCAGCGTTGGGGCGGGGCAAACTAATGAAAAACTGTTTTTT; cdr3_aa: CSVGAGQTNEKLFF
j_call: TRBJ2-2; clone_size: few; d_call: TRBD1; cdr3_length: 15; v_call: TRBV20-1; cdr3_nt: TGCAGTGCCACGGAAGGACAGGGAAACACCGGGGAGCTGTTTTTT; cdr3_aa: CSATEGQGNTGELFF
j_call: TRBJ2-1; clone_size: few; d_call: .; cdr3_length: 13; v_call: TRBV7-9; cdr3_nt: TGTGCCAGCAGCTGGCCGAAGAGGGATGAGCAGTTCTTC; cdr3_aa: CASSWPKRDEQFF
j_call: TRBJ2-7; clone_size: .; d_call: .; cdr3_length: 16; v_call: TRBV9; cdr3_nt: TGTGCCAGCAGCGTAGTACAGGTCCGCGTCTCCTACGAGCAGTACTTC; cdr3_aa: CASSVVQVRVSYEQYF
j_call: TRBJ2-7; clone_size: few; d_call: .; cdr3_length: 15; v_call: TRBV7-8; cdr3_nt: TGTGCCAGCAGCTTATCCCCGGAGAGCTCCTACGAGCAGTACTTC; cdr3_aa: CASSLSPESSYEQYF
j_call: TRBJ1-4; clone_size: .; d_call: TRBD1; cdr3_length: 16; v_call: TRBV28; cdr3_nt: TGTGCCAGCAGTGAGGGGACAGGGGTAACTAATGAAAAACTGTTTTTT; cdr3_aa: CASSEGTGVTNEKLFF
j_call: TRBJ1-1; clone_size: .; d_call: TRBD1; cdr3_length: 14; v_call: TRBV20-1; cdr3_nt: TGCAGTGCCAGACAGGGAGGGGGTTGGGATGAAGCTTTCTTT; cdr3_aa: CSARQGGGWDEAFF
j_call: TRBJ2-1; clone_size: .; d_call: TRBD1; cdr3_length: 15; v_call: TRBV6-2/TRBV6-3; cdr3_nt: TGTGCCAGCAGAGCTACAGGGGGCGCCGGCAATGAGCAGTTCTTC; cdr3_aa: CASRATGGAGNEQFF
j_call: TRBJ1-2; clone_size: .; d_call: .; cdr3_length: 13; v_call: TRBV28; cdr3_nt: TGTGCCAGCAGCTTAGGGGGGAGCCCTGGCTACACCTTC; cdr3_aa: CASSLGGSPGYTF
j_call: TRBJ2-2; clone_size: .; d_call: .; cdr3_length: 13; v_call: TRBV4-1; cdr3_nt: TGCGCCAGTAGCCAAGTATCTGCCGGGGAGCTGTTTTTT; cdr3_aa: CASSQVSAGELFF
j_call: TRBJ2-6; clone_size: .; d_call: TRBD1; cdr3_length: 17; v_call: TRBV24-1; cdr3_nt: TGTGCCACCAGTGATTCGGACAGGGTAGCTGGGGCCAACGTCCTGACTTTC; cdr3_aa: CATSDSDRVAGANVLTF
j_call: TRBJ1-4; clone_size: .; d_call: .; cdr3_length: 14; v_call: TRBV5-6; cdr3_nt: TGTGCCAGCAGCCCCGGGGCCCGTCGGGAAAAACTGTTTTTT; cdr3_aa: CASSPGARREKLFF
j_call: TRBJ1-5; clone_size: .; d_call: TRBD1; cdr3_length: 15; v_call: TRBV28; cdr3_nt: TGTGCCAGCAGTGACGGGACAGGGGGGAATCAGCCCCAGCATTTT; cdr3_aa: CASSDGTGGNQPQHF
j_call: TRBJ2-4; clone_size: .; d_call: .; cdr3_length: 17; v_call: TRBV6-5; cdr3_nt: TGTGCCAGCAGTTACTCGGGCCGTGGGGCTGCCAAAAACATTCAGTACTTC; cdr3_aa: CASSYSGRGAAKNIQYF
j_call: TRBJ2-5; clone_size: .; d_call: .; cdr3_length: 11; v_call: TRBV20-1; cdr3_nt: TGCAGTGCTCCCGAGGGCTACGTGCAGTACTTC; cdr3_aa: CSAPEGYVQYF
j_call: TRBJ2-5; clone_size: many; d_call: .; cdr3_length: 16; v_call: TRBV9; cdr3_nt: TGTGCCAGCAGCGTAGCCCCGACAGGAAACAAAGAGACCCAGTACTTC; cdr3_aa: CASSVAPTGNKETQYF
j_call: TRBJ2-3; clone_size: few; d_call: .; cdr3_length: 16; v_call: TRBV24-1; cdr3_nt: TGTGCCACCAGTGACTCGGGAATTAGCTTCGCCGATACGCAGTATTTT; cdr3_aa: CATSDSGISFADTQYF
j_call: TRBJ2-7; clone_size: .; d_call: TRBD2; cdr3_length: 16; v_call: TRBV18; cdr3_nt: TGTGCCAGCTCACCACCGTGGGCGGGAGGGCTCAACGAGCAGTACTTC; cdr3_aa: CASSPPWAGGLNEQYF
j_call: TRBJ2-7; clone_size: .; d_call: .; cdr3_length: 15; v_call: TRBV28; cdr3_nt: TGTGCCAGCAGTTTCGTCACAGGGTGGGACTACGAGCAGTACTTC; cdr3_aa: CASSFVTGWDYEQYF
j_call: TRBJ1-2; clone_size: few; d_call: TRBD1; cdr3_length: 15; v_call: TRBV20-1; cdr3_nt: TGCAGTGCTAGAGGGGACAGGGTTGGGAACTATGGCTACACCTTC; cdr3_aa: CSARGDRVGNYGYTF
j_call: TRBJ2-3; clone_size: few; d_call: .; cdr3_length: 14; v_call: TRBV20-1; cdr3_nt: TGCAGTGCTAGAGATTTGGGGACACCAGATACGCAGTATTTT; cdr3_aa: CSARDLGTPDTQYF
j_call: TRBJ1-6; clone_size: .; d_call: .; cdr3_length: 15; v_call: TRBV10-3; cdr3_nt: TGTGCCATCAGTGAAGGACAGCGTGGTAATTCACCCCTCCACTTT; cdr3_aa: CAISEGQRGNSPLHF
j_call: TRBJ1-2; clone_size: .; d_call: TRBD1; cdr3_length: 16; v_call: TRBV27; cdr3_nt: TGTGCCAGCAGTTTATCTTTGGCAGGGGGAAACTATGGCTACACCTTC; cdr3_aa: CASSLSLAGGNYGYTF
j_call: TRBJ2-1; clone_size: once; d_call: TRBD1; cdr3_length: 13; v_call: TRBV10-3; cdr3_nt: TGTGCCATCAGTGAGTACAGGGGAGATGAGCAGTTCTTC; cdr3_aa: CAISEYRGDEQFF
j_call: TRBJ2-1; clone_size: few; d_call: TRBD2; cdr3_length: 16; v_call: TRBV7-2; cdr3_nt: TGTGCCAGCAGCTTAGTGGCGGGAGGGCACTACAATGAGCAGTTCTTC; cdr3_aa: CASSLVAGGHYNEQFF
j_call: TRBJ1-2; clone_size: many; d_call: .; cdr3_length: 12; v_call: TRBV12-3/TRBV12-4; cdr3_nt: TGTGCCAGCAGTTGGGCTCAACAGGGCTACACCTTC; cdr3_aa: CASSWAQQGYTF
j_call: TRBJ2-7; clone_size: many; d_call: TRBD2; cdr3_length: 12; v_call: TRBV28; cdr3_nt: TGTGCCACCGGACTAGCCCCCTACGAGCAGTACTTC; cdr3_aa: CATGLAPYEQYF
j_call: TRBJ2-2; clone_size: .; d_call: .; cdr3_length: 15; v_call: TRBV15; cdr3_nt: TGTGCCACCAGCAGAGGGACAGCGAACACCGGGGAGCTGTTTTTT; cdr3_aa: CATSRGTANTGELFF
j_call: TRBJ2-4; clone_size: .; d_call: TRBD2; cdr3_length: 18; v_call: TRBV28; cdr3_nt: TGTGTCAGCAGTCCCACTAGCGGGAGATATCTAGCCAAAAACATTCAGTACTTC; cdr3_aa: CVSSPTSGRYLAKNIQYF
j_call: TRBJ2-7; clone_size: .; d_call: TRBD2; cdr3_length: 15; v_call: TRBV6-5; cdr3_nt: TGTGCCAGCAGTCCCCTAGCGGGAGCTTCCTACGAGCAGTACTTC; cdr3_aa: CASSPLAGASYEQYF
j_call: TRBJ2-1; clone_size: .; d_call: TRBD2; cdr3_length: 16; v_call: TRBV7-6; cdr3_nt: TGTGCCAGCAGCTTAGCGGCTAGCGGGAGCTACAATGAGCAGTTCTTC; cdr3_aa: CASSLAASGSYNEQFF
j_call: TRBJ2-2; clone_size: .; d_call: .; cdr3_length: 14; v_call: TRBV9; cdr3_nt: TGTGCCAGCAGCGAAACAGGAACCACCGGGGAGCTGTTTTTT; cdr3_aa: CASSETGTTGELFF
j_call: TRBJ2-7; clone_size: few; d_call: .; cdr3_length: 14; v_call: TRBV7-8; cdr3_nt: TGTGCCAGCAGTAGAGACTGGAACTCCTACGAGCAGTACTTC; cdr3_aa: CASSRDWNSYEQYF
j_call: TRBJ2-3; clone_size: .; d_call: TRBD2; cdr3_length: 15; v_call: TRBV20-1; cdr3_nt: TGCAGTGCCACAAATAGCGGGAGGAAAACAGATACGCAGTATTTT; cdr3_aa: CSATNSGRKTDTQYF
j_call: TRBJ2-1; clone_size: .; d_call: TRBD1; cdr3_length: 16; v_call: TRBV5-1; cdr3_nt: TGCGCCAGCAGCTACTCCGGGACAGGGTCCTACAATGAGCAGTTCTTC; cdr3_aa: CASSYSGTGSYNEQFF
j_call: TRBJ1-6; clone_size: .; d_call: TRBD1; cdr3_length: 12; v_call: TRBV12-3/TRBV12-4; cdr3_nt: TGTGCCAGCAGGACAGGGGGAACACCCCTCCACTTT; cdr3_aa: CASRTGGTPLHF
j_call: TRBJ2-7; clone_size: .; d_call: .; cdr3_length: 12; v_call: TRBV20-1; cdr3_nt: TGCAGTGCTAACAGCGGCTCCTACGAGCAGTACTTC; cdr3_aa: CSANSGSYEQYF
j_call: TRBJ2-1; clone_size: many; d_call: .; cdr3_length: 15; v_call: TRBV4-3; cdr3_nt: TGCGCCAGCAGCCAAGACGGGGGCGGATACAATGAGCAGTTCTTC; cdr3_aa: CASSQDGGGYNEQFF
j_call: TRBJ2-7; clone_size: few; d_call: .; cdr3_length: 15; v_call: TRBV25-1; cdr3_nt: TGTGCCAGCAGTGACCCTAGCGTGGGAGACTACGAGCAGTACTTC; cdr3_aa: CASSDPSVGDYEQYF
j_call: TRBJ1-2; clone_size: few; d_call: TRBD1; cdr3_length: 11; v_call: TRBV29-1; cdr3_nt: TGCAGCGTCAGGGGGATCTATGGCTACACCTTC; cdr3_aa: CSVRGIYGYTF
j_call: TRBJ2-2; clone_size: .; d_call: .; cdr3_length: 16; v_call: TRBV7-8; cdr3_nt: TGTGCCAGCAGCCCCCAGGGTAGCGTGGCCACCGGGGAGCTGTTTTTT; cdr3_aa: CASSPQGSVATGELFF
j_call: TRBJ1-2; clone_size: few; d_call: .; cdr3_length: 13; v_call: TRBV7-9; cdr3_nt: TGTGCCAGCAGCTTAACCAGAGGGAATGGTTACACCTTC; cdr3_aa: CASSLTRGNGYTF
j_call: TRBJ1-5; clone_size: .; d_call: .; cdr3_length: 14; v_call: TRBV7-9; cdr3_nt: TGTGCCAGCAGCCCCGGGCAGGTCAATCAGCCCCAGCATTTT; cdr3_aa: CASSPGQVNQPQHF
j_call: TRBJ2-4; clone_size: few; d_call: TRBD2; cdr3_length: 17; v_call: TRBV18; cdr3_nt: TGTGCCAGCTCACCAGCCCTTAGCGGGATAGCCAAAAACATTCAGTACTTC; cdr3_aa: CASSPALSGIAKNIQYF
j_call: TRBJ2-4; clone_size: .; d_call: .; cdr3_length: 16; v_call: TRBV12-3/TRBV12-4; cdr3_nt: TGTGCCAGCAGTTTACTTGGCAGTTTATCCAAAAACATTCAGTACTTC; cdr3_aa: CASSLLGSLSKNIQYF
j_call: TRBJ2-3; clone_size: once; d_call: TRBD2; cdr3_length: 15; v_call: TRBV7-9; cdr3_nt: TGTGCTAGCTCTCGTGCTAGCGGGAACACAGATACGCAGTATTTT; cdr3_aa: CASSRASGNTDTQYF
j_call: TRBJ1-2; clone_size: .; d_call: TRBD1; cdr3_length: 17; v_call: TRBV24-1; cdr3_nt: TGTGCCACCAGTGACTCGGGACAGGGGGTCTCTAACTATGGCTACACCTTC; cdr3_aa: CATSDSGQGVSNYGYTF
j_call: TRBJ2-3; clone_size: .; d_call: .; cdr3_length: 15; v_call: TRBV6-2/TRBV6-3; cdr3_nt: TGTGCCAGCAGTTACAGAGCCGACATCACAGATACGCAGTATTTT; cdr3_aa: CASSYRADITDTQYF
j_call: TRBJ2-1; clone_size: .; d_call: .; cdr3_length: 15; v_call: TRBV3-1; cdr3_nt: TGTGCCAGCAGCCAACAAGGGTCCCCCTACAATGAGCAGTTCTTC; cdr3_aa: CASSQQGSPYNEQFF
j_call: TRBJ2-5; clone_size: .; d_call: TRBD1; cdr3_length: 14; v_call: TRBV5-1; cdr3_nt: TGCGCCAGCACCCCCGGGACAGGGTATAATGAGCAGTACTTC; cdr3_aa: CASTPGTGYNEQYF